This is a list of T cell receptor beta chains from one sample in a study of blood T cell repertoires in COVID-19. TCRdb's copy holds only in-frame clones and misses some; the assay was immunoSEQ multiplex PCR. Of about 82,000 clones detected, roughly 78% appear once; the ten largest clones hold just over 35%. The sample consisted of peripheral blood. All receptors come from a man aged 60 to 75 with COVID-19, enrolled during active disease. The CDR3 runs from the conserved cysteine through the conserved F or W. The order of the fields is J gene, D gene, clone size, V gene, CDR3 DNA, CDR3 protein. D genes are given only for firm matches. Clone size is stated in some rows and not others, as once, few, many or a class when expanded.

TRBJ2-7	NA	NA	TRBV6-5	TGTGCCAGCAGTTACCAGGGGTCCTACGAGCAGTACTTC	CASSYQGSYEQYF
TRBJ1-6	TRBD1	NA	TRBV10-3	TGTGCCATTGACGACAGGGCCTCTAATTCACCCCTCCACTTT	CAIDDRASNSPLHF
TRBJ1-1	NA	NA	TRBV3-1/TRBV3-2	TGTGCCAGCAGCCTCAGTGATATGAACACTGAAGCTTTCTTT	CASSLSDMNTEAFF
TRBJ1-1	NA	NA	TRBV11-2	TGTGCCAGCAGCTTGTCGGTGAACACTGAAGCTTTCTTT	CASSLSVNTEAFF
TRBJ2-2	NA	NA	TRBV5-1	TGCGCCAGCAGCTTGAGAAGCGACACCGGGGAGCTGTTTTTT	CASSLRSDTGELFF
TRBJ2-1	NA	NA	TRBV7-8	TGTGCCAGTCGTAGCGGTAGCTCCTACAATGAGCAGTTCTTC	CASRSGSSYNEQFF
TRBJ2-7	NA	NA	TRBV19	TGTGCCAGTAGCCAATCCACAGGGCTCTCCTACGAGCAGTACTTC	CASSQSTGLSYEQYF
TRBJ1-1	NA	NA	TRBV6-5	TGTGCCAGCAGCCGCAGGGGAGAAGCTTTCTTT	CASSRRGEAFF
TRBJ2-1	TRBD1	NA	TRBV5-1	TGCGCCAGCAGCTGGACGGGACAGGCTCCCAATGAGCAGTTCTTC	CASSWTGQAPNEQFF
TRBJ2-2	TRBD2	few	TRBV11-2	TGTGCCAGCAGCTTCCCCCCTAGCGGCAAGAACACCGGGGAGCTGTTTTTT	CASSFPPSGKNTGELFF
TRBJ1-2	NA	few	TRBV20-1	TGCAGTGCTTCAAAATATGGCTACACCTTC	CSASKYGYTF
TRBJ1-3	NA	NA	TRBV27	TGTGCCAGCAAAGAGCACTCTGGAAACACCATATATTTT	CASKEHSGNTIYF
TRBJ1-1	NA	NA	TRBV5-4	TGTGCCAGCAGCCTCGGGGGACCAAGAGGGAACACTGAAGCTTTCTTT	CASSLGGPRGNTEAFF
TRBJ2-3	NA	few	TRBV24-1	TGTGCCACCAGTGCCCGGGGAAGGGATACGCAGTATTTT	CATSARGRDTQYF
TRBJ2-7	NA	NA	TRBV11-1	TGTGCCAGCAGCACCGCGGGGTCCTACGAGCAGTACTTC	CASSTAGSYEQYF
TRBJ2-3	NA	NA	TRBV11-2	TGTGCCAGCAGCTTGGGGACTCACGGGGCAAGCACAGATACGCAGTATTTT	CASSLGTHGASTDTQYF
TRBJ2-3	NA	NA	TRBV11-3	TGTGCCAGCAGCTTAGACTCAGCGTCGCAGTATTTT	CASSLDSASQYF
TRBJ2-2	NA	NA	TRBV12-3/TRBV12-4	TGTGCCAGCAGTTTCCCACAAATTGAGCTGTTTTTT	CASSFPQIELFF
TRBJ1-3	NA	NA	TRBV10-3	TGTGCCATCAGTGGAGTTAAACAGGGAATTGGAAACACCATATATTTT	CAISGVKQGIGNTIYF
TRBJ2-3	TRBD2	NA	TRBV10-3	TGTGCCATCAGTGCGGATAGCGGGGGGGCAAAGGATACGCAGTATTTT	CAISADSGGAKDTQYF
TRBJ1-2	TRBD1	NA	TRBV9	TGTGCCAGCAGCGTTGGGGTACCGGGACAGGGAAACATCGGGGGCTATGGCTACACCTTC	CASSVGVPGQGNIGGYGYTF
TRBJ2-1	TRBD2	once	TRBV13	TGTGCCAGCAGCGTTCCGGGACTAGCGGGGGTAGTCAATGAGCAGTTCTTC	CASSVPGLAGVVNEQFF
TRBJ1-1	NA	NA	TRBV6-5	TGTGCCAGCAAGGGCCCTAGCCCTAGGACTGAAGCTTTCTTT	CASKGPSPRTEAFF
TRBJ2-2	NA	few	TRBV6-1	TGTGCCAGCAGGGAAGCGGGCTTGAACACCGGGGAGCTGTTTTTT	CASREAGLNTGELFF
TRBJ2-1	NA	NA	TRBV13	TGTGCCAGCAGCTCTCGTACGGAGGATGAGCAGTTCTTC	CASSSRTEDEQFF
TRBJ2-3	TRBD2	NA	TRBV9	TGTGCCAGCAACCCATTAGCGGGGGGCCACACAGATACGCAGTATTTT	CASNPLAGGHTDTQYF
TRBJ1-5	TRBD1	NA	TRBV27	TGTGCCAGCAGTTTTTCCGGGACAGGGAATCAGCCCCAGCATTTT	CASSFSGTGNQPQHF
TRBJ1-1	TRBD1	NA	TRBV5-1	TGCGCCAGCAGCTTGGCCAAGGGGGCCGGCACTGAAGCTTTCTTT	CASSLAKGAGTEAFF
TRBJ2-7	NA	NA	TRBV7-9	TGTGCCAGCAGCTTAGCGCTTGTGGTAGCGTACAATTCTACCTACGAGCAGTACTTC	CASSLALVVAYNSTYEQYF
TRBJ2-7	NA	once	TRBV5-4	TGTGCCAGCAGCTTGGTGGCAAGCTACGAGCAGTACTTC	CASSLVASYEQYF
TRBJ2-2	TRBD2	NA	TRBV9	TGTGCCAGCAAGTTCGGGACTAGCAGCACCGGGGAGCTGTTTTTT	CASKFGTSSTGELFF
TRBJ2-2	TRBD1	NA	TRBV2	TGTGCCAGCGGCAGGGGGCACCTGAACACCGGGGAGCTGTTTTTT	CASGRGHLNTGELFF
TRBJ2-5	NA	NA	TRBV13	TGTGCCAGCAGCCAATCGCCAGGGGGGAAAGAGACCCAGTACTTC	CASSQSPGGKETQYF
TRBJ1-4	TRBD1	NA	TRBV3-1/TRBV3-2	TGTGCCAGCAGTTACCGGACAGGGTCAGGGGAAAAACTGTTTTTT	CASSYRTGSGEKLFF
TRBJ2-2	NA	few	TRBV7-9	TGTGCCAGCAGCTTAGGCAGGGCCACGGACACCGGGGAGCTGTTTTTT	CASSLGRATDTGELFF
TRBJ2-1	NA	NA	TRBV19	TGTGCCACTCGCGGGATTTACAATGAGCAGTTCTTC	CATRGIYNEQFF
TRBJ2-7	NA	NA	TRBV5-4	TGTGCCAGCAGCTTAAGCCACGAGCAGTACTTC	CASSLSHEQYF
TRBJ2-5	NA	NA	TRBV5-1	TGCGCCAGCAGCTTGCCGAGGCTCGAAGAGACCCAGTACTTC	CASSLPRLEETQYF
TRBJ1-2	NA	NA	TRBV12-5	TGTGCTAGTGGCCTCGGACTGCACGGCTACACCTTC	CASGLGLHGYTF
TRBJ2-5	NA	NA	TRBV12-3/TRBV12-4	TGTGCCAGCTCTACAGCGGCGGCAGAGACCCAGTACTTC	CASSTAAAETQYF
TRBJ2-7	NA	NA	TRBV19	TGTGCCAGTAGCGGTCGGTCGCGATACGAGCAGTACTTC	CASSGRSRYEQYF
TRBJ2-3	TRBD2	NA	TRBV24-1	TGTGCCACCAGTGACCCGGGAGGAAGCACAGATACGCAGTATTTT	CATSDPGGSTDTQYF
TRBJ2-7	NA	NA	TRBV27	TGTGCCAGCAGTTTTGCGGGGACAGCGACTTCCTACGAGCAGTACTTC	CASSFAGTATSYEQYF
TRBJ2-7	TRBD1	NA	TRBV5-6	TGTGCCAGCAGCTGGGGGGACAGGGTAAACGAGCAGTACTTC	CASSWGDRVNEQYF
TRBJ2-1	TRBD2	NA	TRBV3-1/TRBV3-2	TGTGCCAGCAGCCTGTTAGCGGGAAACGAGCAGTTCTTC	CASSLLAGNEQFF
TRBJ1-4	TRBD1	NA	TRBV13	TGTGCCAGCAGCTTAAAACAGGGGGTAGGCGAAAAACTGTTTTTT	CASSLKQGVGEKLFF
TRBJ1-5	NA	few	TRBV19	TGTGCCAGTAGACGAACTGCTCGGCAGCCCCAGCATTTT	CASRRTARQPQHF
TRBJ1-2	TRBD1	NA	TRBV2	TGTGCCAGCAGGACCGGGACAGCGGAATATGGCTACACCTTC	CASRTGTAEYGYTF
TRBJ2-1	NA	few	TRBV5-5	TGTGCCAGCAGCGGACTTCTTTCTCCCAAGGGCAATGAGCAGTTCTTC	CASSGLLSPKGNEQFF
TRBJ2-5	NA	few	TRBV5-4	TGTGCCAGCAGCCTTAAGGGGGGGGCAAAAGAGACCCAGTACTTC	CASSLKGGAKETQYF